The present T cell receptor (beta chain) was sequenced within a study of shared clonotypes between healthy human individuals. Study at large: Three CD4 naive, three CD4 memory, two CD8 naive and one CD8 memory plate were used per donor.

Broader study findings: Depth of sequencing was expected to influence donor clonotype sharing. Relative to clonotypes present in all four donors, those not shared had lower generation probabilities.

Note on this clone: Its antigen remains unknown.

The naive CD8 subset, CD45RO-negative cells positively selected for CCR7, excluded terminally differentiated effector memory CD45RA+ cells. The CDR3 is 15 residues long. V was pared by 6 bases and J by 1 base, with 16 bases between. CDR1 and CDR2 from the germline V gene are LNHDA and SQIVND (reference sequence). Sorted subsets were amplified in replicate PCRs using around 0.2 ug DNA, around 30,000 T cell genomes. Sequenced by immunoSEQ multiplex PCR; TCRdb stores in-frame clones only, minus some. The table records 700,000 to 950,000 clones, about 96% of them present only once. This chain links TRBV19 with TRBJ2-7; a weak D match, TRBD1 (5 bases). The sample was naive CD8+ T cells sorted from blood. The clonotype originates from a man aged 25 to 45 in good health. The CDR3 is CASRVRGSRSYEQYF. DNA of the CDR3: TGTGCCAGTAGGGTAAGGGGCTCCCGATCCTACGAGCAGTACTTC.